This T cell receptor beta chain stems from a study of beta chain features in type 1 diabetes. All of the isolated RNA was reverse transcribed, so expressed TCRB transcripts were sequenced. Only in-frame clones appear in the TCRdb table, and some are missing; sequencing was by immunoSEQ multiplex PCR. The sample holds approximately 280,000 clones; 15% are singletons and the top ten take about 0.014%. The germline CDR1 and CDR2 sequences are SNHLY and FYNNEI. The CDR3 has 14 residues. V gave up 6 bases and J gave up 4 bases; unmatched junction bases: 7. In this sample, this clone turned up a few times. What it binds is unknown. Regarding the study as a whole: Small HLA sub-analyses could not settle whether HLA shapes TCRB rearrangement. All four CD4+ subsets of Type 1 diabetes patients contained TCRB CDR3s that were moderately but significantly shorter.

This sequence originates from a man between 18 and 35 years old with type 1 diabetes. V is TRBV2 and J is TRBJ2-7; 9 bases map to TRBD2. Sequencing was performed on naive CD4+ T cells from blood. CDR3 protein: CASRDLAGFYEQYF. The DNA of the CDR3 is TGTGCCAGCAGGGATCTAGCGGGGTTTTACGAGCAGTACTTC.